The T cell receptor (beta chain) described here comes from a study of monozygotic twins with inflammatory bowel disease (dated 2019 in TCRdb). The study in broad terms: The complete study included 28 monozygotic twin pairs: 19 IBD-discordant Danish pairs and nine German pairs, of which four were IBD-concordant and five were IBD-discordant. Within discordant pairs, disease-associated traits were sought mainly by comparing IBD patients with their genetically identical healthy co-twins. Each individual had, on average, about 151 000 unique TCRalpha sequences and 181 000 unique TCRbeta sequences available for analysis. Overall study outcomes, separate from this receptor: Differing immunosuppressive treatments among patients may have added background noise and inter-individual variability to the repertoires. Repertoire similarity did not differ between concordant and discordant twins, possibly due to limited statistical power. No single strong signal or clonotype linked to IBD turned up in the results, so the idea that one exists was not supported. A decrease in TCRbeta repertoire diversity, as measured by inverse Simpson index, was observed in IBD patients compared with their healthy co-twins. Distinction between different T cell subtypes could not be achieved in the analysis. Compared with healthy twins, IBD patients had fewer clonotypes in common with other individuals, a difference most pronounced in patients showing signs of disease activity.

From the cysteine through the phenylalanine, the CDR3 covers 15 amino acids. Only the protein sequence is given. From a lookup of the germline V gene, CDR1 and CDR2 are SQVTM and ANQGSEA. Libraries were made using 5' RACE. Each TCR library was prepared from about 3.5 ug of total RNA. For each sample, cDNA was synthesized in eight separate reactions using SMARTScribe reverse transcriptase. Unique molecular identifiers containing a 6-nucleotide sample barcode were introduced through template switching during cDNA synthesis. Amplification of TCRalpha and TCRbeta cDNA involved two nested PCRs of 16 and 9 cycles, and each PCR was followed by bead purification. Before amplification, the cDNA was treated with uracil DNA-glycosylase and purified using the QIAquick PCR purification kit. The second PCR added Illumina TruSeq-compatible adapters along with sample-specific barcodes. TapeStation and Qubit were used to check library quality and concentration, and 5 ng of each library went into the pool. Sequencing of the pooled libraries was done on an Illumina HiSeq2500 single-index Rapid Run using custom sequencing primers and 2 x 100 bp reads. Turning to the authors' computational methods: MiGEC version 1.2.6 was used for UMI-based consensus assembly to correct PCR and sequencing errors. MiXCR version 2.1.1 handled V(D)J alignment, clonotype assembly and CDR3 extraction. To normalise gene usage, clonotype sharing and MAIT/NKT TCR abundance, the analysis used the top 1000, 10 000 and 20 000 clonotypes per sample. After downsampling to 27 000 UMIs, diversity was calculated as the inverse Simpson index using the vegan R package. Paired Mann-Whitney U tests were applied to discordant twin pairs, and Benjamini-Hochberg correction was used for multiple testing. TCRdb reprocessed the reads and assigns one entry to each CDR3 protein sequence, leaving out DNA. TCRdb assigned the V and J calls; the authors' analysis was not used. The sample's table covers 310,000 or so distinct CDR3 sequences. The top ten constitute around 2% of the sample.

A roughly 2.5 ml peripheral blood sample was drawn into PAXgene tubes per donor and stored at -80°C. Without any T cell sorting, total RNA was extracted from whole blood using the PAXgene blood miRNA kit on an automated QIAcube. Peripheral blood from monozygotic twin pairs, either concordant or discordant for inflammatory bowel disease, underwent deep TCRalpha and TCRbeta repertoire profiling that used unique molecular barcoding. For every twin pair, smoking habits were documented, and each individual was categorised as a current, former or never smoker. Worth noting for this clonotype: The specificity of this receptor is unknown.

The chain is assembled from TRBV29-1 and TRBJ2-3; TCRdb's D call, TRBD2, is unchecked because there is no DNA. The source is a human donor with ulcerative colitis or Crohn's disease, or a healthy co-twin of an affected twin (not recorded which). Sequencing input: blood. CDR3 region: CSVEGTIIGTDTQYF.